This T cell receptor (beta chain) was sequenced during a study of regulatory T cells in long-lasting Graves disease. V was cut by 1 base and J by 0 bases, with 11 bases left in between. This CDR3 comprises 16 residues. Per the germline V gene, CDR1 is SNHLY and CDR2 is FYNNEI. Library construction for TCR beta used iRepertoire HTBI primers and Arm-PCR of CDR3 regions. TCRdb fed the multiplex PCR reads into MiXCR, producing one record per CDR3 protein. Of approximately 360,000 distinct CDR3 sequences listed, approximately 23% were seen once; the top ten hold about 29%. In the case of this clonotype: Its antigen remains unidentified.

The time point denotes: persistent/refractory GD, antithyroid drugs over 5 years with positive TRAb. RNA from PBMCs was the source of the TCR library. As a group, patients came from one endocrinology department in Xi'an, China. General observations from the study: TRBV28, TRBJ1-2 and TRBJ2-5 were segments that persistent disease favored.

The receptor comes from a woman between 40 and 50 years old with Graves disease. The source material was peripheral blood mononuclear cells (PBMCs), sampled when the disease was refractory, from a patient treated with antithyroid drugs. The genes are TRBV2 and TRBJ2-3; no definite D call. As DNA, the CDR3 is TGTGCCAGCAGTGAAGGGATGCGTACTAGCACAGATACGCAGTATTTT. It is translated as CASSEGMRTSTDTQYF.